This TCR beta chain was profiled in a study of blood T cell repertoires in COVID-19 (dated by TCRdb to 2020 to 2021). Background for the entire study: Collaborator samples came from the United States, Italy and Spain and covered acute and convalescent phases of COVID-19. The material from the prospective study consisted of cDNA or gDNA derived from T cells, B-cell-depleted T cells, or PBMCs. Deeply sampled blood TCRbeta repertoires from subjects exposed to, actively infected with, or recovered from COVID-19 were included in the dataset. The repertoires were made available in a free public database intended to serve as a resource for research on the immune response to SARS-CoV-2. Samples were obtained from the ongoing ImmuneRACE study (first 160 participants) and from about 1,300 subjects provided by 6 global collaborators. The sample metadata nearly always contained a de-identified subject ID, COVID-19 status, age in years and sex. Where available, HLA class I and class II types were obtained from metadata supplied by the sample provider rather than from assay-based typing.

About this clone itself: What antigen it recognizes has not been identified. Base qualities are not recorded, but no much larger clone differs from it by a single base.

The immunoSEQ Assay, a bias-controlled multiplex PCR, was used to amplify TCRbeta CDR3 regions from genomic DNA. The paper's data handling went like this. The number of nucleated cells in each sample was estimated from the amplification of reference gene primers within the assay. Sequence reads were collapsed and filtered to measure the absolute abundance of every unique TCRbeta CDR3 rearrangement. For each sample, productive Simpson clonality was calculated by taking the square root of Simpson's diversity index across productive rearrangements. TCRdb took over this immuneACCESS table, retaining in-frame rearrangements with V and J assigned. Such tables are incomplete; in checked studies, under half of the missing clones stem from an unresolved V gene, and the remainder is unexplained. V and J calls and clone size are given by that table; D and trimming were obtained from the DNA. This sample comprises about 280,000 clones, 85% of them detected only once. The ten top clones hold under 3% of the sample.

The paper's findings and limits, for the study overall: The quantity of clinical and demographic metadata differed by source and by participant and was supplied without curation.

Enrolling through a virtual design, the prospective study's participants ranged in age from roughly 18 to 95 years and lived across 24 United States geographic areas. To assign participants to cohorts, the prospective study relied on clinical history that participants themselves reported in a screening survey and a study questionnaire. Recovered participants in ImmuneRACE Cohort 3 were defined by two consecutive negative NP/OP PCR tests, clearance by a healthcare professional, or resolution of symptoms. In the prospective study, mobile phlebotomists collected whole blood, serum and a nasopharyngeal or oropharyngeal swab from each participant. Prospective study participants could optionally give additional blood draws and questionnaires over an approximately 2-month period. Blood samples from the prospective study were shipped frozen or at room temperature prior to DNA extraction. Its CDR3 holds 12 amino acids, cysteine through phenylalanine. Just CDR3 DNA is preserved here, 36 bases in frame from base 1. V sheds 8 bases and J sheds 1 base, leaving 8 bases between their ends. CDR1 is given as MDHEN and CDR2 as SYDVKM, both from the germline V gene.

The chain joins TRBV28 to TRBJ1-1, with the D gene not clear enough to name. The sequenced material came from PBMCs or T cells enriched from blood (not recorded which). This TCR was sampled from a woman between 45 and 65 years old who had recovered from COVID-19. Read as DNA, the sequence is TGTGCCAGCCAGGTGGCGAACACTGAAGCTTTCTTT. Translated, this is CASQVANTEAFF.